The 15 T cell receptor beta chains below were found in one sample sequenced in a study of shared clonotypes between healthy human individuals. The assay was immunoSEQ multiplex PCR, and TCRdb's table has in-frame clones only and misses some. The table shows 850,000 to 1,100,000 clones, with 77% occurring only once. The sequenced material came from memory CD4+ T cells from PBMCs. Subset in this sample: CD45RA-negative fraction. The source is a young man in good health. Some clones in this sample may be carry-over from other donors' samples.

The chain combines TRBV9 with TRBJ2-1; tentatively, D is TRBD2 (6 bases). Germline assignment: CDR1 SGDLS and CDR2 YYNGEE. The CDR3 has 15 residues. Trimming pared 0 bases from V and 4 bases from J, leaving 11 bases between. For the CDR3, the DNA is TGTGCCAGCAGCGTAGCTAGCGCATCATACAATGAGCAGTTCTTC. It translates to CASSVASASYNEQFF. The full variable domain, with the rest looked up from reference TRBV9 and TRBJ2-1, is DSGVTQTPKHLITATGQRVTLRCSPRSGDLSVYWYQQSLDQGLQFLIQYYNGEERAKGNILERFSAQQFPDLHSELNLSSLELGDSALYFCASSVASASYNEQFFGPGTRLTVL.

The chain has TRBV29-1 and TRBJ2-3; the D is unclear. Germline V lookup: CDR1 SQVTM, CDR2 ANQGSEA. This CDR3 is built from 12 residues. The ends were cut back, 6 bases at V and 2 bases at J, with 9 bases in the middle. The CDR3 protein is CSVPDDTDTQYF. DNA for the CDR3: TGCAGCGTCCCTGACGACACAGATACGCAGTATTTT.

The chain carries TRBV28 and TRBJ2-7; possible D gene TRBD1, 6 bases. CDR3 length: 14 amino acids. Germline V gene data show CDR1 as MDHEN and CDR2 as SYDVKM. V was clipped by 5 bases and J by 5 bases, with 16 bases between them. The CDR3 reads CASSTTGLRDEQYF. The CDR3 DNA reads TGTGCCAGCAGTACTACAGGGCTCAGGGACGAGCAGTACTTC.

The rearrangement uses TRBV25-1 and TRBJ1-1; D not resolved. This CDR3 has 13 residues. Germline CDR1 and CDR2: MGHDK and SYGVNS. The V end lost 2 bases, the J end lost 5 bases, and 9 bases lay between the germline ends. The CDR3 reads CASSEGWGTEAFF. The CDR3 DNA reads as TGTGCCAGCAGTGAAGGGTGGGGAACTGAAGCTTTCTTT.

This chain joins TRBV10-3 and TRBJ2-7, with 9 bases matching TRBD2. V was pared by 0 bases and J by 6 bases, with 6 bases of the junction left unmatched. The CDR3 sequence is 15 residues long. CDR1 is ENHRY, CDR2 SYGVKD, per germline. The DNA for the CDR3 is TGTGCCATCAGTGAGTCGTTAGCGGGAGTGGGCGAGCAGTACTTC. This sequence encodes CAISESLAGVGEQYF.

On this clone: The sample contains more than one DNA sequence encoding this CDR3. The chain combines TRBV5-1 with TRBJ2-5; possibly TRBD1 or TRBD2 for D (6 bases each). V lost 2 bases and J lost 5, with 13 bases in between. The germline V gene has CDR1 SGHRS and CDR2 YFSETQ. This CDR3 has 14 residues. The CDR3 reads CASSLQGSGETQYF. CDR3 nucleotide sequence: TGCGCCAGCAGCTTACAGGGAAGCGGGGAGACCCAGTACTTC. Full variable domain (rest looked up from reference TRBV5-1 and TRBJ2-5): KAGVTQTPRYLIKTRGQQVTLSCSPISGHRSVSWYQQTPGQGLQFLFEYFSETQRNKGNFPGRFSGRQFSNSRSEMNVSTLELGDSALYLCASSLQGSGETQYFGPGTRLLVL.

V and J are TRBV6-5 and TRBJ1-1, with a tentative D call TRBD1 (5 bases). The germline V and J ends were trimmed by 7 bases and 8 bases, with 17 bases remaining between them. Germline-derived CDR1 and CDR2 are MNHEY and SVGAGI. This CDR3 is built from 13 residues. In DNA, the CDR3 is TGTGCCAGCATTAGGGGACGGGCAGGCGAAGCTTTCTTT. Its protein is CASIRGRAGEAFF.

Of note for this clone: Other DNA sequences within the sample encode an identical CDR3. The V and J genes are TRBV18 and TRBJ2-7; the match to TRBD2 covers 9 bases. Germline V gene sequence: CDR1 KGHSH, CDR2 LQKENI. The J segment lost 2 bases and the V segment lost 3 bases, leaving 2 bases of the junction unmatched. The CDR3 loop spans 14 amino acids. This CDR3 reads CASSPPSGTYEQYF. The CDR3 nucleotides read TGTGCCAGCTCACCTCCTAGCGGGACCTACGAGCAGTACTTC.

The V gene is TRBV7-3, the J gene TRBJ2-1, with D perhaps matching TRBD2 (6 bases). Between the trimmed V and J ends, which lost 7 bases and 8 bases, there was a span of 15 bases. This CDR3 is built from 13 residues. Germline assignment: CDR1 SGHTA and CDR2 FQGTGA. The CDR3 DNA reads TGTGCCAGCAAAGCAGCGGGTGGCGATGAGCAGTTCTTC. This translates into CASKAAGGDEQFF.

This chain joins TRBV2 and TRBJ2-5, with D tentatively TRBD1 (5 bases). Trimming left V 6 bases short and J 1 base short, with 6 bases between. CDR1 is SNHLY and CDR2 is FYNNEI in the germline V gene. The CDR3 length is 12 residues. CDR3 nucleotide sequence: TGTGCCAGCAGCCAGGGCCAAGAGACCCAGTACTTC. Its translation is CASSQGQETQYF.

This clone was seen once. The genes are TRBV14 and TRBJ2-1, with 12 bases fitting TRBD2. The CDR3 has 20 amino acids. The V segment lost 5 bases and the J segment 1 base; nucleotides outside the gene matches: 15. The germline V gene encodes CDR1 SGHDN and CDR2 FVKESK. The CDR3 DNA is TGTGCCAGCAGCAAAAAAGCATTACTAGCGGGAGGACGATCCTACAATGAGCAGTTCTTC. Protein sequence: CASSKKALLAGGRSYNEQFF.

The J gene is TRBJ2-7, the V gene TRBV10-2; 8 nucleotides line up with TRBD1. This CDR3 is built from 14 residues. In germline, CDR1 is WSHSY, CDR2 SAAADI. Trimming removed 4 bases from V and 3 bases from J; junction bases left unmatched: 5. The CDR3 region is CASSGQGAIYEQYF. The DNA of the CDR3 is TGCGCCAGCAGTGGGCAGGGGGCGATCTACGAGCAGTACTTC.

The chain employs TRBV28 and TRBJ2-7, with D possibly being TRBD1 (7 bases). V gave up 8 bases and J gave up 4 bases, with 15 bases separating them. CDR1 and CDR2 (germline): MDHEN, SYDVKM. This CDR3 contains 13 residues. The CDR3 DNA reads as TGTGCCAGCCGTGGAGGGGGCAAGTACGAGCAGTACTTC. It translates to CASRGGGKYEQYF.

The chain has TRBV6-4 and TRBJ2-3; 7 bases map to TRBD1. Per germline, CDR1 MRHNA and CDR2 SNTAGT. CDR3 length: 13 amino acids. V was pared by 9 bases and J by 4 bases, with 7 bases of the junction left unmatched. The CDR3 sequence is CARATGTPDTQYF. The CDR3 region has the DNA TGTGCCAGGGCGACAGGGACCCCAGATACGCAGTATTTT.

V and J are TRBV5-1 and TRBJ2-5; 9 nucleotides line up with TRBD2. Germline V gene data show CDR1 as SGHRS and CDR2 as YFSETQ. The CDR3 has 13 amino acids. After removal of 6 bases from V and 5 bases from J, the junction contained 5 bases not matched to a gene. The CDR3 DNA reads as TGCGCCAGCAATAGCGGGAGTAGGGAGACCCAGTACTTC. Translating gives CASNSGSRETQYF.